This T cell receptor (beta chain) derives from a study of regulatory T cells in long-lasting Graves disease. This clonotype was observed many times. Its antigen is not identified. Arm-PCR of CDR3 regions and iRepertoire HTBI primers were the basis on which TCR beta libraries were built. TCRdb itself ran the multiplex PCR reads through MiXCR, one entry per CDR3 protein. The table shows about 460,000 distinct CDR3 sequences, with approximately 23% occurring only once. Study-wide results and caveats: The TCR repertoire of persistent Graves' patients was less diverse than that of newly diagnosed ones.

Time point: persistent/refractory GD, antithyroid drugs over 5 years with positive TRAb. Generation of the TCR library employed RNA extracted from PBMCs. CDR1 SGHRS and CDR2 YFSETQ come from the germline V gene. The CDR3 has 16 amino acids. V lost 4 bases and J lost 0, with 14 bases in between. The V gene is TRBV5-1, the J gene TRBJ2-4; no clear D gene. The TCR comes from a female donor with Graves disease. The specimen comprised peripheral blood mononuclear cells (PBMCs), sampled when the disease was refractory, from a patient treated with antithyroid drugs. CDR3 in amino acids: CASSPANPLAKNIQYF. CDR3 bases: TGCGCCAGCAGCCCTGCTAACCCGCTAGCCAAAAACATTCAGTACTTC. Full variable domain (remainder filled in from reference TRBV5-1 and TRBJ2-4): KAGVTQTPRYLIKTRGQQVTLSCSPISGHRSVSWYQQTPGQGLQFLFEYFSETQRNKGNFPGRFSGRQFSNSRSEMNVSTLELGDSALYLCASSPANPLAKNIQYFGAGTRLSVL.